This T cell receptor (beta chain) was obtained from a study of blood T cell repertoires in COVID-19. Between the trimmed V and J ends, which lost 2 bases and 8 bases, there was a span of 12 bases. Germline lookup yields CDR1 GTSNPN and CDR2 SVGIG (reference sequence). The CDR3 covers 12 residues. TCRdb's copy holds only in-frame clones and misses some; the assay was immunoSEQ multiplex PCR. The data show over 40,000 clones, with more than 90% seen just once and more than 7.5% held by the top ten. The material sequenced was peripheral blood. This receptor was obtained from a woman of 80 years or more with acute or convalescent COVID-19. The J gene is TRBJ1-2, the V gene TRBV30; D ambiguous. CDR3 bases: TGTGCCTGGAGTATCGTACGGGGAGGCTACACCTTC. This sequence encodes CAWSIVRGGYTF. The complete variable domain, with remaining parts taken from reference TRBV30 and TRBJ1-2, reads SQTIHQWPATLVQPVGSPLSLECTVEGTSNPNLYWYRQAAGRGLQLLFYSVGIGQISSEVPQNLSASRPQDRQFILSSKKLLLSDSGFYLCAWSIVRGGYTFGSGTRLTVV.